The 31 T cell receptor beta chains below come from one sample, sequenced in a study of blood T cell repertoires in COVID-19. Sequenced by immunoSEQ multiplex PCR; TCRdb stores in-frame clones only, minus some. The data show roughly 280,000 clones, about 90% seen once. The material sequenced was PBMCs or T cells enriched from blood (not recorded which). The receptor set was obtained from a woman in her twenties or thirties with acute COVID-19.

This rearrangement joins TRBV10-3 to TRBJ2-7, with D possibly being TRBD1 (6 bases). Germline lookup yields CDR1 ENHRY and CDR2 SYGVKD. V was clipped by 2 bases and J by 3 bases, with 8 bases between them. This CDR3 region has 13 residues. The CDR3 region has the DNA TGTGCCATCAGTGAGCAGGGGAACTACGAGCAGTACTTC. Translation gives CAISEQGNYEQYF.

The chain employs TRBV2 and TRBJ2-2, with a possible D match to TRBD1 (6 bases). The CDR3 loop spans 12 amino acids. V was clipped by 7 bases and J by 5 bases, with 8 bases between them. Germline CDR1 is SNHLY and CDR2 is FYNNEI. The chain's CDR3 is CASTGETGELFF. The DNA for the CDR3 is TGTGCCAGCACAGGGGAAACCGGGGAGCTGTTTTTT. Drawing the rest from reference TRBV2 and TRBJ2-2, the complete variable domain is EPEVTQTPSHQVTQMGQEVILRCVPISNHLYFYWYRQILGQKVEFLVSFYNNEISEKSEIFDDQFSVERPDGSNFTLKIRSTKLEDSAMYFCASTGETGELFFGEGSRLTVL.

The V and J genes are TRBV6-5 and TRBJ1-2; TRBD1 matches 8 bases. V dropped 6 bases and J dropped 2; count of bases not matched to a gene: 8. The germline CDR1 and CDR2 sequences are MNHEY and SVGAGI. The CDR3 length is 15 residues. The CDR3 sequence is CASRDPGQANYGYTF. The CDR3 bases are TGTGCCAGCAGGGATCCGGGACAGGCGAACTATGGCTACACCTTC.

V and J are TRBV9 and TRBJ1-2, with 7 bases lining up with TRBD1. The ends lost 4 bases at V and 8 bases at J; junction bases unmatched: 23. This CDR3 has 18 amino acids. The germline gives CDR1 SGDLS, CDR2 YYNGEE. CDR3 loop: CASSLPQGSVTGNGGYTF. The CDR3 DNA reads as TGTGCCAGCAGCCTCCCACAGGGGTCGGTGACTGGTAATGGCGGCTACACCTTC.

This chain joins TRBV27 and TRBJ2-7, with unresolved D. Trimming shortened V by 2 bases and J by 4 bases, and 15 bases separated the two germline ends. Germline CDR1 MNHEY, CDR2 SMNVEV (reference sequence). This CDR3 contains 15 residues. The CDR3 nucleotides are TGTGCCAGCAGTTTAAACCCCGGAGAGAGATACGAGCAGTACTTC. As protein: CASSLNPGERYEQYF.

The chain joins TRBV29-1 to TRBJ1-3, with D possibly TRBD1 on 6 matching bases. The germline V gene encodes CDR1 SQVTM and CDR2 ANQGSEA. Trimming took 5 bases from V and 0 from J, leaving 14 bases between them. The CDR3 loop spans 15 amino acids. The CDR3 nucleotides are TGCAGCGTTCAAGGACAACAGGGCTCTGGAAACACCATATATTTT. This translates into CSVQGQQGSGNTIYF.

The chain couples TRBV7-3 to TRBJ2-1, with 13 bases fitting TRBD2. There are 19 residues in the CDR3. The germline V gene has CDR1 SGHTA and CDR2 FQGTGA. V shed 2 bases and J 10 bases; nucleotides not matched to a gene: 17. CDR3 loop: CASSLGLGTSGAPEGEQFF. The CDR3 bases are TGTGCCAGCAGCTTAGGGCTAGGGACTAGCGGGGCTCCCGAGGGGGAGCAGTTCTTC.

The CDR3 region has the DNA TGTGCCATCAGTGACCAGGGGGCGCCGAATGTCGATACGCAGTATTTT. This gives the protein CAISDQGAPNVDTQYF. The genes are TRBV10-3 and TRBJ2-3; 8 bases agree with TRBD1. J was trimmed by 6 bases and V by 3 bases; bases with no gene match: 11. The germline V gene encodes CDR1 ENHRY and CDR2 SYGVKD. The CDR3 covers 16 residues.

The J gene is TRBJ1-5, the V gene TRBV24-1; 11 positions agree with TRBD1. This CDR3 is built from 15 residues. Germline assignment: CDR1 KGHDR and CDR2 SFDVKD. Trimming at V came to 7 bases and at J to 2 bases, leaving 3 bases not matched to a gene. The CDR3 DNA follows: TGTGCCACCAGCCCGGGACAGGGGGGCAATCAGCCCCAGCATTTT. Encoded protein: CATSPGQGGNQPQHF.

The chain carries TRBV3-1 (or the pseudogene TRBV3-2) and TRBJ1-4; D not certain. Per germline, CDR1 LGHDT and CDR2 YNNKEL (reference sequence). There are 11 residues in the CDR3. V was clipped by 11 bases and J by 4 bases, with 8 bases between them. The chain's CDR3 is CAVAGNEKLFF. CDR3 sequence (DNA): TGTGCCGTGGCGGGTAATGAAAAACTGTTTTTT.

The chain is built from TRBV19 and TRBJ2-7; 10 nucleotides match TRBD1. The CDR3 covers 15 residues. The germline V gene encodes CDR1 LNHDA and CDR2 SQIVND (reference sequence). Trimming removed 7 bases from V and 3 bases from J; junction bases left unmatched: 9. The CDR3 spells CASTPGQGTGYEQYF. CDR3 nucleotide sequence: TGTGCCAGTACACCGGGACAGGGGACCGGCTACGAGCAGTACTTC.

In this sample, this clone turned up once. The chain carries TRBV5-1 and TRBJ1-4; D uncertain. Germline CDR1 and CDR2: SGHRS and YFSETQ. V was pared by 0 bases and J by 0 bases, with 9 bases between. The length of the CDR3 is 16 residues. The CDR3 DNA sequence: TGCGCCAGCAGCTTGGAAATCCTTGCAACTAATGAAAAACTGTTTTTT. Amino acid sequence: CASSLEILATNEKLFF.

CDR3 coding DNA: TGCGCCAGCAGCCAAGCCGGGAACTACTACAATGAGCAGTTCTTC. It is translated as CASSQAGNYYNEQFF. The chain employs TRBV4-3 and TRBJ2-1; TRBD2 might be the D (5 bases). Per the germline V gene, CDR1 is LGHNA and CDR2 is YSLEER. This CDR3 has 15 residues. V was pared by 1 base and J by 3 bases, with 10 bases between.

This clone was detected once. This chain connects TRBV4-1 to TRBJ2-3, with TRBD2 identical over 13 bases. V was pared by 1 base and J by 5 bases, with 3 bases of the junction left unmatched. Germline loops: CDR1 MGHRA, CDR2 YSYEKL. CDR3 length: 16 amino acids. CDR3 sequence reads: CASSQVGLAGIDTQYF. CDR3 DNA: TGCGCCAGCAGCCAAGTGGGACTAGCGGGAATAGATACGCAGTATTTT.

The chain couples TRBV9 to TRBJ1-5; D is perhaps TRBD1 (6 bases). Per germline, CDR1 SGDLS and CDR2 YYNGEE. The CDR3 spans 14 residues. V lost 3 bases, J lost 2 bases, and 9 bases lay in between. The CDR3 DNA reads TGTGCCAGCAGCGAGGGGGGGGGCAATCAGCCCCAGCATTTT. It yields the protein CASSEGGGNQPQHF.

The CDR3 here is CASSLTSTPEIPQFF. In DNA, the CDR3 is TGTGCCAGCAGTTTGACTAGTACCCCAGAGATCCCCCAGTTCTTC. J is TRBJ2-1 and V is TRBV28, with D possibly matching TRBD2 (6 bases). In germline, CDR1 is MDHEN, CDR2 SYDVKM. V was pared by 3 bases and J by 13 bases, with 22 bases between. The CDR3 spans 15 residues.

This sequence joins TRBV11-1 and TRBJ2-2, with TRBD1 identical over 12 bases. This CDR3 comprises 15 residues. V shed 3 bases and J 8 bases; nucleotides not matched to a gene: 4. Germline CDR1 reads SGHAT; CDR2 reads FQDESV (reference sequence). Here the CDR3 DNA reads TGTGCCAGCAGCTTCCGGGACAGGGGGCCGGGGGAGCTGTTTTTT. Amino acids: CASSFRDRGPGELFF.

CDR3 protein: CASSLGTGVVNEQFF. CDR3 bases: TGCGCCAGCAGCTTGGGTACAGGGGTGGTTAATGAGCAGTTCTTC. The chain couples TRBV5-1 to TRBJ2-1, with 7 positions matching TRBD1. Germline V gene sequence: CDR1 SGHRS, CDR2 YFSETQ. V was clipped by 0 bases and J by 7 bases; unmatched bases: 7. The CDR3 is made up of 15 amino acids.

The rearrangement joins TRBV30 to TRBJ1-5; D gene unclear. The CDR3 has 14 amino acids. V lost 0 bases, J lost 5 bases, and 11 bases lay in between. Germline CDR1 reads GTSNPN; CDR2 reads SVGIG (reference sequence). The CDR3 DNA follows: TGTGCCTGGAGTGTCGGTCCGCTGGATCAGCCCCAGCATTTT. Translated: CAWSVGPLDQPQHF.

The genes are TRBV5-6 and TRBJ2-2; TRBD1 matches at 7 bases. The V gene end was trimmed by 7 bases and the J gene end by 6 bases; junction bases not matched to a gene: 12. Germline CDR1 SGHDT, CDR2 YYEEEE. The CDR3 is made up of 15 amino acids. The CDR3 protein is CASESNRGSSGELFF. DNA of the CDR3: TGTGCCAGCGAATCTAACAGGGGTTCATCCGGGGAGCTGTTTTTT.

The gene calls are TRBV29-1 and TRBJ2-1, with no clear D. Trimming shortened V by 6 bases and J by 7 bases, and 22 bases separated the two germline ends. Germline values: CDR1 SQVTM, CDR2 ANQGSEA. The CDR3 loop spans 15 amino acids. As DNA, the CDR3 is TGCAGCGTGGATAAAACCGGTTCAACGCGGAATGAGCAGTTCTTC. Its protein is CSVDKTGSTRNEQFF.

This rearrangement joins TRBV6-5 to TRBJ2-5; 8 bases agree with TRBD1. This CDR3 is built from 16 residues. In germline, CDR1 is MNHEY, CDR2 SVGAGI. Trimming cost V 0 bases and J 1 base; bases outside gene matches: 4. In nucleotides, the CDR3 is TGTGCCAGCAGTTACTCGCTAACAGGGGGCCAAGAGACCCAGTACTTC. This codes for CASSYSLTGGQETQYF.

V and J are TRBV7-2 and TRBJ1-3; 12 bases line up with TRBD1. The trim removed 1 base at V and 3 bases at J, leaving 7 bases unmatched. This CDR3 has 18 residues. Germline loops: CDR1 SGHTA, CDR2 FQGNSA. The CDR3: CASSLGFRDRGRGNTIYF. CDR3 in DNA: TGTGCCAGCAGCTTAGGGTTCCGGGACAGGGGGCGTGGAAACACCATATATTTT.

The V and J genes are TRBV11-2 and TRBJ1-1; weak D call: TRBD1 (5 bases). The CDR3 has 15 residues. Germline CDR1 and CDR2: SGHAT and FQNNGV. Trimming left V 1 base short and J 3 bases short, with 12 bases between. The CDR3 spells CASSLVSGIDTEAFF. The CDR3 DNA is TGTGCCAGCAGCTTAGTCTCAGGGATCGACACTGAAGCTTTCTTT.

J is TRBJ2-7 and V is TRBV11-2, with D possibly being TRBD2 (6 bases). Germline loops: CDR1 SGHAT, CDR2 FQNNGV. The CDR3 sequence is 12 residues long. The ends were cut back, 6 bases at V and 5 bases at J, with 11 bases in the middle. In DNA form, the CDR3 reads TGTGCCAGCAGTGGAGGGTCCGACGAGCAGTACTTC. Translating it yields CASSGGSDEQYF.

The genes are TRBV7-6 and TRBJ2-2, with 9 bases lining up with TRBD2. The CDR3 is made up of 16 amino acids. Germline CDR1 and CDR2: SGHVS and FNYEAQ. V trimming: 6 bases; J trimming: 5 bases; junction bases outside the gene matches: 10. DNA for the CDR3: TGTGCCAGCAGTGAGGCGGGAGGGGTTTTTACCGGGGAGCTGTTTTTT. Its translation: CASSEAGGVFTGELFF.

The rearrangement links TRBV10-3 to TRBJ2-7, with D possibly being TRBD2 (6 bases). The germline gives CDR1 ENHRY, CDR2 SYGVKD. This CDR3 contains 13 residues. The V end lost 10 bases, the J end lost 6 bases, and 19 bases lay between the germline ends. As DNA, the CDR3 is TGTGCCACCCTTCGGGACTTTGAGGGCGAGCAGTACTTC. This codes for CATLRDFEGEQYF.

The V gene is TRBV18, the J gene TRBJ2-7, with TRBD1 as a possible D gene (5 bases). V was pared by 6 bases and J by 1 base, with 10 bases between. This CDR3 spans 13 amino acids. Germline V CDR1 and CDR2: KGHSH, LQKENI. This chain's CDR3 is CASSPQGSYEQYF. CDR3 DNA: TGTGCCAGCTCTCCCCAGGGATCCTACGAGCAGTACTTC.

CDR3 loop: CASSQEDNTGGKVYEQFF. DNA for the CDR3: TGTGCCAGCAGCCAAGAAGACAACACAGGGGGCAAGGTATATGAGCAGTTCTTC. The gene calls are TRBV3-1 (or the pseudogene TRBV3-2) and TRBJ2-1; 9 nucleotides line up with TRBD1. Trimming took 0 bases from V and 8 from J; bases not matched to a gene: 14. The CDR3 runs 18 residues. The germline gives CDR1 LGHDT, CDR2 YNNKEL (reference sequence).

The chain employs TRBV25-1 and TRBJ1-6; D is perhaps TRBD1 (6 bases). Trimming took off 7 bases at V and 3 bases at J, with 10 bases between the two ends. The CDR3 is made up of 14 amino acids. The V gene's germline CDR1 is MGHDK and CDR2 SYGVNS. CDR3 bases: TGTGCCAGCACAGGGGAAGGCTATAATTCACCCCTCCACTTT. Its protein product is CASTGEGYNSPLHF.

This clone occurred a few times. The sample carries other DNA sequences with the same CDR3. The V call is TRBV3-1 (or the pseudogene TRBV3-2), the J call TRBJ2-7; perhaps TRBD2 as D (6 bases). The CDR3 runs 14 residues. The germline V and J ends were trimmed by 0 bases and 3 bases, with 9 bases remaining between them. CDR1 is LGHDT and CDR2 is YNNKEL in the germline V gene (reference sequence). This CDR3 is CASSQDGGDYEQYF. Here the CDR3 DNA reads TGTGCCAGCAGCCAAGATGGCGGGGACTACGAGCAGTACTTC.